One sample yielded the 8 T cell receptor beta chains listed below, sequenced in a study of blood T cells in healthy people across ages. Primers used in a second PCR of about 6 to 11 cycles were a sample-barcoded 5' primer and a J-beta primer mix. TCRdb itself ran the 5' RACE reads through MiXCR, one entry per CDR3 protein. The sample shows around 800,000 distinct CDR3 sequences, around half of them seen only once. Sequenced: blood. Source of these receptors: a man at least 80 years old in good health.

V is TRBV7-2 and J is TRBJ2-7, with 12 bases lining up with TRBD2. Germline V gives CDR1 SGHTA, CDR2 FQGNSA. Trimming at V came to 6 bases and at J to 3 bases, leaving 6 bases not matched to a gene. This CDR3 is 15 amino acids long. DNA of the CDR3: TGTGCCAGCAGACAGGGACTAGCGGGTAGCTACGAGCAGTACTTC. Protein sequence: CASRQGLAGSYEQYF.

On this clonotype: A much larger clone sits a single nucleotide away, making a read error possible. The CDR3 DNA sequence: TGTGCCGGCAGTCCGTCTAGCATGGACGAGCAGTACTTC. Translated: CAGSPSSMDEQYF. V is TRBV12-3 or TRBV12-4 and J is TRBJ2-7; D is possibly TRBD2 (5 bases). The CDR3 has 13 amino acids.

There are a few counts of this clonotype. The V and J genes are TRBV11-2 and TRBJ2-7; the D gene is possibly TRBD2 (5 bases). V lost 1 base, J lost 2 bases, and 12 bases lay in between. The CDR3 has 15 amino acids. Per the germline V gene, CDR1 is SGHAT and CDR2 is FQNNGV. This CDR3 is CASSLVRGDTYEQYF. The CDR3 bases are TGTGCCAGCAGCTTAGTTCGGGGTGATACCTACGAGCAGTACTTC. Based on the CDR3 plus reference TRBV11-2 and TRBJ2-7, the full variable domain is EAGVAQSPRYKIIEKRQSVAFWCNPISGHATLYWYQQILGQGPKLLIQFQNNGVVDDSQLPKDRFSAERLKGVDSTLKIQPAKLEDSAVYLCASSLVRGDTYEQYFGPGTRLTVT.

This clonotype occurred a few times. CDR3 DNA: TGCGCCAGCAGCCCAAGCCGACGGACCGCGAACACCGGGGAGCTGTTTTTT. It yields the protein CASSPSRRTANTGELFF. This sequence joins TRBV5-1 and TRBJ2-2; no clear D. From germline, CDR1 is SGHRS and CDR2 YFSETQ. The CDR3 spans 17 residues. The V and J ends lost 4 bases and 0 bases respectively, with 16 bases between them.

The chain combines TRBV28 with TRBJ2-4; 9 nucleotides match TRBD2. Trimming at V came to 5 bases and at J to 0 bases, leaving 8 bases not matched to a gene. The germline V gene has CDR1 MDHEN and CDR2 SYDVKM. The CDR3 runs 17 residues. This CDR3 is CASSTLTSGLAKNIQYF. For the CDR3, the DNA is TGTGCCAGCAGTACGTTAACTAGCGGGCTAGCCAAAAACATTCAGTACTTC.

The chain has TRBV7-2 and TRBJ2-5; a possible D gene is TRBD2 (6 bases). CDR1 and CDR2 from the germline V gene are SGHTA and FQGNSA. The CDR3 sequence is 13 residues long. The V end was cut by 6 bases, the J end by 1 base, with 9 bases between. The CDR3 DNA reads as TGTGCCAGCAGTGGGGAGGTCCAAGAGACCCAGTACTTC. As protein: CASSGEVQETQYF.

The CDR3 region has the DNA TGTGCCAGCAGCGTAGGAGGGCTAGCGGGAGTCAATGAGCAGTACTTC. The encoded protein is CASSVGGLAGVNEQYF. This sequence joins TRBV9 and TRBJ2-7; TRBD2 matches 10 bases. V lost 0 bases to trimming and J lost 7 bases; unmatched junction nucleotides: 10. CDR1 SGDLS and CDR2 YYNGEE come from the germline V gene. The CDR3 is 16 residues long.

Only one count was recorded for this clonotype. This rearrangement joins TRBV12-3 or TRBV12-4 to TRBJ2-3; D perhaps matches TRBD2 (6 bases). The CDR3 runs to 16 residues. V was trimmed by 4 bases and J by 4 bases, leaving 18 bases between them. The CDR3 region has the DNA TGTGCCAGCAGTTCCCCTAGCGAAGTGAGAGCAGATACGCAGTATTTT. It yields the protein CASSSPSEVRADTQYF.